The 4 T cell receptor beta chains below all came from one sample that was sequenced in a study of T-cell memory formation after mild COVID-19. Using its own MiXCR run on the 5' RACE reads, TCRdb lists one record per CDR3 protein. The data contain around 370,000 distinct CDR3 sequences, approximately 21% of them singletons. The sequenced sample was PBMCs or a T cell subset sorted from them (not recorded which). The receptors stem from an adult woman who had mild COVID-19 (a few samples of this study predate the infection). Cell type and time point are not known.

The genes are TRBV15 and TRBJ1-4, with D possibly TRBD1 on 5 matching bases. The CDR3 has 14 residues. Germline V lookup: CDR1 LNHNV, CDR2 YYDKDF (reference sequence). The ends were cut back, 8 bases at V and 7 bases at J, with 17 bases in the middle. CDR3 DNA sequence: TGTGCCACCGGTGGGGGGACTGTTGGTGAAAAACTGTTTTTT. Translating it yields CATGGGTVGEKLFF.

This clonotype was seen a few times. The chain has TRBV7-9 and TRBJ2-1; D unresolved. V gave up 1 base and J gave up 6 bases, with 13 bases separating them. The CDR3 contains 15 residues. Germline CDR1 reads SEHNR; CDR2 reads FQNEAQ (reference sequence). The chain's CDR3 is CASSLGLLDRNEQFF. The CDR3 nucleotides read TGTGCCAGCAGCTTAGGGCTCCTTGATCGCAATGAGCAGTTCTTC.

The gene calls are TRBV27 and TRBJ2-3; TRBD2 matches 9 bases. Per the germline V gene, CDR1 is MNHEY and CDR2 is SMNVEV (reference sequence). This CDR3 contains 15 residues. The junction had 6 bases not matched to a gene; V was cut back by 6 bases and J by 2 bases. The CDR3 is CASSLSGRVTDTQYF. The CDR3 nucleotides are TGTGCCAGCAGCCTTAGCGGGAGAGTCACAGATACGCAGTATTTT.

The CDR3 sequence: CASSLESTGLLAGATETQYF. In DNA form, the CDR3 reads TGTGCCAGCAGCTTAGAATCTACAGGCCTCCTAGCGGGAGCAACAGAGACCCAGTACTTC. The genes are TRBV7-2 and TRBJ2-5, with 10 bases identical to TRBD2. Germline values: CDR1 SGHTA, CDR2 FQGNSA. The CDR3 contains 20 residues. V lost 1 base to trimming and J lost 4 bases; unmatched junction nucleotides: 18.